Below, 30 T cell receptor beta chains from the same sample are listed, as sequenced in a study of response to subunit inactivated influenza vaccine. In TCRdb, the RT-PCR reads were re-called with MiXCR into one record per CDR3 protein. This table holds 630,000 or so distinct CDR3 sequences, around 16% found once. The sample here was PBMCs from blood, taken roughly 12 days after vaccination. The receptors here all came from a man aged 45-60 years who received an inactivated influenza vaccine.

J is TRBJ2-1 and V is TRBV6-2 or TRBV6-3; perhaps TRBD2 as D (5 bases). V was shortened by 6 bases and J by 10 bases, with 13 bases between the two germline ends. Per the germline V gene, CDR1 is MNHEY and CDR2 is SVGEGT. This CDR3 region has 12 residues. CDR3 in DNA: TGTGCCAGCAGCGGGATGAGTGGGGAGCAGTTCTTC. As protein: CASSGMSGEQFF.

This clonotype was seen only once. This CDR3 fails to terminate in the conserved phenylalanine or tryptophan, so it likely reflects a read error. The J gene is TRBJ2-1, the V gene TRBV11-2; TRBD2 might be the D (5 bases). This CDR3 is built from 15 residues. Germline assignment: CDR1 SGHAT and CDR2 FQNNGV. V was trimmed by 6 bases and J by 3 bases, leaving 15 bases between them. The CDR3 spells CASRGELLLYNEQFL. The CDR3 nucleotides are TGTGCCAGCAGGGGAGAGCTACTCCTCTACAATGAGCAGTTCCTC.

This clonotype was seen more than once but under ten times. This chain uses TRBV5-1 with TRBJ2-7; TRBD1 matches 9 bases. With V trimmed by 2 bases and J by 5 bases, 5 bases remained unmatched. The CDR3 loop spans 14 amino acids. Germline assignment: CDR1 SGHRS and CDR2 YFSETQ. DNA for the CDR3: TGCGCCAGCAGCTTCGGGACAGGGTTTCACGAGCAGTACTTC. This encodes CASSFGTGFHEQYF.

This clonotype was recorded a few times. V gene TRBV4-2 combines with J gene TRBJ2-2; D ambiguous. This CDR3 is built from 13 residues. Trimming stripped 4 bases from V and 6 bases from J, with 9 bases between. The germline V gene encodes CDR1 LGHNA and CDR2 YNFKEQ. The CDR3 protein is CASSRWGAGELFF. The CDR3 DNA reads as TGTGCCAGCAGCCGGTGGGGTGCCGGGGAGCTGTTTTTT.

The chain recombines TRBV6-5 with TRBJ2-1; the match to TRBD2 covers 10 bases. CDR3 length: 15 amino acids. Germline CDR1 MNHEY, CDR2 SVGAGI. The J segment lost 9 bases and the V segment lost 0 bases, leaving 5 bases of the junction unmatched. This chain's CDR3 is CASSYSKLAGREQFF. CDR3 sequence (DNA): TGTGCCAGCAGTTACTCGAAACTAGCGGGACGTGAGCAGTTCTTC.

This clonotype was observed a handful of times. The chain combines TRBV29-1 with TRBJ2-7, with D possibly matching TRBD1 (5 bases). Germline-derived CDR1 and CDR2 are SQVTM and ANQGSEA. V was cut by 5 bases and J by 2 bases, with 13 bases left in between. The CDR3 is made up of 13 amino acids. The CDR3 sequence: CSVLGPAPYEQYF. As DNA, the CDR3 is TGCAGCGTTTTGGGGCCTGCCCCCTACGAGCAGTACTTC.

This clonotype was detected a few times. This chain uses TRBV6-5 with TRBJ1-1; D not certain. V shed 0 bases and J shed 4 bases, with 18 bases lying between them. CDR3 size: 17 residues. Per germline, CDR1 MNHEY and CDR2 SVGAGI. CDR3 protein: CASSYSVGLGGTTEAFF. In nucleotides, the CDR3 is TGTGCCAGCAGTTACTCCGTCGGGTTGGGTGGAACCACTGAAGCTTTCTTT.

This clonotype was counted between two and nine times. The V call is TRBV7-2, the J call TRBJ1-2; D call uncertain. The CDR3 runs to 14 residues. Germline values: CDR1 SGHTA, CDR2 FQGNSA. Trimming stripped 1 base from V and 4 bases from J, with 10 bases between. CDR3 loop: CASSLGSSGYGYTF. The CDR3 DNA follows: TGTGCCAGCAGCTTAGGCTCATCTGGCTATGGCTACACCTTC. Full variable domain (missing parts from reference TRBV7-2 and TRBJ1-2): GAGVSQSPSNKVTEKGKDVELRCDPISGHTALYWYRQSLGQGLEFLIYFQGNSAPDKSGLPSDRFSAERTGGSVSTLTIQRTQQEDSAVYLCASSLGSSGYGYTFGSGTRLTVV.

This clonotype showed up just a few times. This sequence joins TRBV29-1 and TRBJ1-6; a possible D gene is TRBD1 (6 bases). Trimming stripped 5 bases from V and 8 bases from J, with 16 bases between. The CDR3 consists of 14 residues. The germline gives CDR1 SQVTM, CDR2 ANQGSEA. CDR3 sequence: CSVLVGGMDSPLHF. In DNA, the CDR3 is TGCAGCGTTCTTGTGGGGGGCATGGATTCACCCCTCCACTTT.

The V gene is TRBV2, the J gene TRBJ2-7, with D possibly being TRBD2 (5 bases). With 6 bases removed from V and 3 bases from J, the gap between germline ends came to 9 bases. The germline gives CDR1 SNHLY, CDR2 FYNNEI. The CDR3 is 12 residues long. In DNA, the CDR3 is TGTGCCAGCAGATCCGGGGACTACGAGCAGTACTTC. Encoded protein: CASRSGDYEQYF.

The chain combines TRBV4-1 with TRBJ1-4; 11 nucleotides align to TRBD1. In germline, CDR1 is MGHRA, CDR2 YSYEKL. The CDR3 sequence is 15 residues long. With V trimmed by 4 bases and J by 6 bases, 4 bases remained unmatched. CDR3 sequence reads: CASSRPGQGDEKLFF. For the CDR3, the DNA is TGCGCCAGCAGCCGACCGGGACAGGGGGATGAAAAACTGTTTTTT.

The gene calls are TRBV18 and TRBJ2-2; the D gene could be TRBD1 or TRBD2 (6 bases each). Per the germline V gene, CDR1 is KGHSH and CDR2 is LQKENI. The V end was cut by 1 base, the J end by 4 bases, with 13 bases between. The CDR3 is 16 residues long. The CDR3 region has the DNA TGTGCCAGCTCACCACAAGGGGGGCGCAGCACCGGGGAGCTGTTTTTT. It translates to CASSPQGGRSTGELFF.

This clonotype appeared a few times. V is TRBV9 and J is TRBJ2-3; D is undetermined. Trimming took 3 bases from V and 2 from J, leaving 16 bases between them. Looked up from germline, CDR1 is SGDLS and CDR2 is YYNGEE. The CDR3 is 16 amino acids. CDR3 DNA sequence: TGTGCCAGCAGCGCACTTTGGCGGCCCTTCACAGATACGCAGTATTTT. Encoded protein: CASSALWRPFTDTQYF.

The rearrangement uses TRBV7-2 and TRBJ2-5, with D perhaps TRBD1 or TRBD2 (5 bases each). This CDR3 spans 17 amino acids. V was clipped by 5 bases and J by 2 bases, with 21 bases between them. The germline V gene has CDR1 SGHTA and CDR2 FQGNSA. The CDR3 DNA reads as TGTGCCAGCAGCCCTCGAAGAGGGCCGGGACGGCAAGAGACCCAGTACTTC. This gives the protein CASSPRRGPGRQETQYF.

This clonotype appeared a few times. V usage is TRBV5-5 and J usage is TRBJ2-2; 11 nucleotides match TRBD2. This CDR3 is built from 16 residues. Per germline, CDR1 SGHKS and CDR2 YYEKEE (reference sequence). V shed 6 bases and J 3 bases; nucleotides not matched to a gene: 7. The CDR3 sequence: CASTSAGLADTGELFF. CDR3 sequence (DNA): TGTGCCAGCACCTCGGCGGGACTAGCGGACACCGGGGAGCTGTTTTTT.

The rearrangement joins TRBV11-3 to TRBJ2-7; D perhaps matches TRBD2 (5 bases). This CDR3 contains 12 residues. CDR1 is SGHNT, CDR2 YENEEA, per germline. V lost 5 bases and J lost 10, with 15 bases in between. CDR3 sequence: CASSAGASLQYF. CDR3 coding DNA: TGTGCCAGCAGCGCCGGAGCTAGCCTACAGTACTTC.

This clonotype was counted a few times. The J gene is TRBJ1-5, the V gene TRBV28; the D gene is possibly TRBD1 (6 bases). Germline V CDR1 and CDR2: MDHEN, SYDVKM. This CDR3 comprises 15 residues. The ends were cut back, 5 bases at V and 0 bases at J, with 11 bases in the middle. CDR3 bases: TGTGCCAGCAGTCAAAGGGACATTAGCAATCAGCCCCAGCATTTT. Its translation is CASSQRDISNQPQHF.

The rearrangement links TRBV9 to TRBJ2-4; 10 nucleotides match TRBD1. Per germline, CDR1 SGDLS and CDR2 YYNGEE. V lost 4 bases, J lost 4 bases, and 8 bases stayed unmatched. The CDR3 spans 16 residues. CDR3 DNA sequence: TGTGCCAGCAGCAAAGGACCGGGACAGGGGAAAAACATTCAGTACTTC. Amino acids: CASSKGPGQGKNIQYF.

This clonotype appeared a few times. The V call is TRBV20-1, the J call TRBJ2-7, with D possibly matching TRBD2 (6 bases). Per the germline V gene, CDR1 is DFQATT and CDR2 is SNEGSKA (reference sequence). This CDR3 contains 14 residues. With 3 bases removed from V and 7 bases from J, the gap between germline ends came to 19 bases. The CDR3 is CSARPAGTYSEQYF. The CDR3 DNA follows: TGCAGTGCTAGGCCAGCCGGGACTTATTCAGAGCAGTACTTC.

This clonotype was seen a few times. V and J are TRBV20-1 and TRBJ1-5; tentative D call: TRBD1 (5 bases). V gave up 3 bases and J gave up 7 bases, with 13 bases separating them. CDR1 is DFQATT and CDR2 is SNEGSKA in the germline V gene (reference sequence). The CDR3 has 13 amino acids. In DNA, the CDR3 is TGCAGTGCTAGCCGATCGGGGGGACAGCCCCAGCATTTT. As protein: CSASRSGGQPQHF.

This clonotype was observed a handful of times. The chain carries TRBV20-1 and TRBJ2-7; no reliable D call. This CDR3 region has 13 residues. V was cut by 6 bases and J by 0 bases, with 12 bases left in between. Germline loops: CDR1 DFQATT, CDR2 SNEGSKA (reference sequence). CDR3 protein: CSAHWASSYEQYF. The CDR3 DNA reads TGCAGTGCCCATTGGGCCAGCTCCTACGAGCAGTACTTC.

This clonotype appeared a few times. The DNA of the CDR3 is TGCAGTGCTCAAACAGGGGGCTACGGCGATGAGCAGTTCTTC. Protein sequence: CSAQTGGYGDEQFF. The rearrangement joins TRBV20-1 to TRBJ2-1; the match to TRBD1 covers 9 bases. This CDR3 spans 14 amino acids. With 5 bases clipped from V and 8 bases from J, the junction kept 10 bases outside the gene matches. Germline loops: CDR1 DFQATT, CDR2 SNEGSKA (reference sequence).

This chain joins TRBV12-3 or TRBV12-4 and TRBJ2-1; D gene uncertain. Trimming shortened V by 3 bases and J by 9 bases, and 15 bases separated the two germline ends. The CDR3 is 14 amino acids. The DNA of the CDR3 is TGTGCCAGCAGTTTCCTAACTTCGGGTGGTGAGCAGTTCTTC. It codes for CASSFLTSGGEQFF.

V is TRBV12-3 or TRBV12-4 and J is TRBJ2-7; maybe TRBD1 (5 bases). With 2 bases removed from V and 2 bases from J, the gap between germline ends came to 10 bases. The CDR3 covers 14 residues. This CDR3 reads CASSLQGQTYEQYF. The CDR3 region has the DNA TGTGCCAGCAGTTTACAGGGCCAAACCTACGAGCAGTACTTC.

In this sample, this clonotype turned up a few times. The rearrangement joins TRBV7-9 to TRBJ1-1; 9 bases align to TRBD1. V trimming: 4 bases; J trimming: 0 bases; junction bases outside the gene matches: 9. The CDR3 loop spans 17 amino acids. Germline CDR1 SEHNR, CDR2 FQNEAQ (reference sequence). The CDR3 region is CASSSPPGTGMNTEAFF. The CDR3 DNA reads TGTGCCAGCAGCTCCCCTCCCGGGACAGGGATGAACACTGAAGCTTTCTTT.

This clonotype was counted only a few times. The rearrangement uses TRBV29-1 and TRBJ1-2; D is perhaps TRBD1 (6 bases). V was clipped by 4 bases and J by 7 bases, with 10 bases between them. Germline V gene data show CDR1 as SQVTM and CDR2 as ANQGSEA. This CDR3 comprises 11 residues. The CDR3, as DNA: TGCAGCGTTGCAGGGGTGGCTGGCTACACCTTC. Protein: CSVAGVAGYTF.

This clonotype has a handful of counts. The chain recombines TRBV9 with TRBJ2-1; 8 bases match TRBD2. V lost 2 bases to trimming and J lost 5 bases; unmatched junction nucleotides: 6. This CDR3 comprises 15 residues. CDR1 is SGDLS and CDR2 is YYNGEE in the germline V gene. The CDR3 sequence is CASSVAGGLNNEQFF. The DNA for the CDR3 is TGTGCCAGCAGCGTGGCGGGAGGTTTGAACAATGAGCAGTTCTTC.

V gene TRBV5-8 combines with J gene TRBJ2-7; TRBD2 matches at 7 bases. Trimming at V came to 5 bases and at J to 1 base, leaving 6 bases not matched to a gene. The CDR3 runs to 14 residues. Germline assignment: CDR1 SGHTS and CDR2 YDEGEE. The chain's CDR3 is CASSRGDFSYEQYF. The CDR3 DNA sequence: TGTGCCAGCAGTCGGGGGGATTTTTCCTACGAGCAGTACTTC.

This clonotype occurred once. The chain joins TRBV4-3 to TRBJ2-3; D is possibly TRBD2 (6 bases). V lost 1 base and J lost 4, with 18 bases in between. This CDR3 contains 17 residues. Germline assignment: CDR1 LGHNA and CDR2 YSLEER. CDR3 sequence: CASSQGRWEEVSDTQYF. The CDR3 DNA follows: TGCGCCAGCAGCCAAGGAAGGTGGGAGGAAGTCTCAGATACGCAGTATTTT.

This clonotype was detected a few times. CDR3 DNA sequence: TGTGCCAGCAGTTTTGTCGAGGGGTGGGTCAATCAGCCCCAGCATTTT. Amino acids: CASSFVEGWVNQPQHF. The chain has TRBV28 and TRBJ1-5; weak D call: TRBD1 (5 bases). The CDR3 length is 16 residues. CDR1 and CDR2 (germline): MDHEN, SYDVKM. V gave up 3 bases and J gave up 3 bases, with 15 bases separating them.